The 25 T cell receptor beta chains below all came from one sample that was sequenced in a study of T cell repertoires in cytomegalovirus infection. Their antigen targets remain unknown. Using its own MiXCR run on the reads, TCRdb lists one record per CDR3 protein. The sample lists approximately 590,000 distinct CDR3 sequences, 40% occurring once. The sequenced sample was cultured PBMCs, obtained from culture after CMV antigen stimulation. These receptors came from a human donor in good health (CMV status not recorded). Some clones in this sample may be carry-over from other donors' samples.

The chain couples TRBV28 to TRBJ1-2, with 8 bases identical to TRBD1. This CDR3 is 15 amino acids long. The junction had 15 bases not matched to a gene; V was cut back by 7 bases and J by 8 bases. Germline CDR1 MDHEN, CDR2 SYDVKM. The CDR3 nucleotides read TGTGCCAGCAACACCAGAGGACAGGGCGAAAAGGGCTACACCTTC. Translated: CASNTRGQGEKGYTF.

This clonotype has a count of ten or more. The chain carries TRBV7-2 and TRBJ2-7; no definite D call. Between the trimmed V and J ends, which lost 1 base and 4 bases, there was a span of 11 bases. The CDR3 consists of 14 residues. Germline V gives CDR1 SGHTA, CDR2 FQGNSA. The CDR3 reads CASSLGVGVYEQYF. CDR3 DNA sequence: TGTGCCAGCAGCTTAGGGGTTGGGGTTTACGAGCAGTACTTC.

This clonotype was seen repeatedly, ten times or more. The chain has TRBV19 and TRBJ2-7, with a tentative D call TRBD1 (5 bases). The CDR3 sequence is 13 residues long. Germline loops: CDR1 LNHDA, CDR2 SQIVND (reference sequence). V lost 3 bases and J 6 bases, leaving 12 bases between the germline ends. This chain's CDR3 is CASSIAVGAEQYV. CDR3 DNA: TGTGCCAGTAGTATTGCGGTAGGGGCCGAGCAGTACGTC.

The chain carries TRBV7-9 and TRBJ2-3, with D unresolved. Germline V gene lookup returns CDR1 SEHNR and CDR2 FQNEAQ (reference sequence). Trimming took 5 bases from V and 4 from J, leaving 10 bases between them. The CDR3 runs to 13 residues. Here the CDR3 DNA reads TGTGCCAGCAGCGTTGGAAGTTCAGATACGCAGTATTTT. Encoded protein: CASSVGSSDTQYF.

The rearrangement links TRBV12-3 or TRBV12-4 to TRBJ1-3, with D uncertain. Trimming stripped 1 base from V and 2 bases from J, with 15 bases between. The CDR3 runs 17 residues. CDR3 sequence: CASSLVPQLSPGNTIYF. The CDR3 bases are TGTGCCAGCAGTTTAGTCCCACAACTCTCCCCTGGAAACACCATATATTTT.

The rearrangement joins TRBV5-1 to TRBJ2-4; D remains ambiguous. This CDR3 has 14 residues. Per the germline V gene, CDR1 is SGHRS and CDR2 is YFSETQ. Deletions cut 4 bases from V and 8 bases from J, with 16 bases between. The CDR3 nucleotides are TGCGCCAGCAGCGAACGGATCCGACAAGACATTCAGTACTTC. The encoded protein is CASSERIRQDIQYF.

CDR3: CASKRSGHEQYF. The CDR3 nucleotides read TGTGCCAGCAAAAGGTCGGGGCACGAGCAGTACTTC. J is TRBJ2-7 and V is TRBV7-2, with D possibly being TRBD1 or TRBD2 (5 bases each). Trimming stripped 7 bases from V and 5 bases from J, with 12 bases between. Germline lookup yields CDR1 SGHTA and CDR2 FQGNSA. This CDR3 spans 12 amino acids.

This clonotype showed up just a few times. The chain links TRBV27 to TRBJ2-7, with 12 bases aligning to TRBD2. CDR1 is MNHEY, CDR2 SMNVEV, per germline (reference sequence). The CDR3 is made up of 14 amino acids. The V and J ends lost 5 bases and 7 bases, in that order; junction bases with no gene match: 6. CDR3 loop: CASSILAGGREQYF. In DNA form, the CDR3 reads TGTGCCAGCAGTATCCTAGCGGGGGGGCGAGAGCAGTACTTC.

This clonotype was counted many times. CDR3 in DNA: TGTGCCAGCAGCCGCAGCTCCTACGAGCAGTACTTC. It is translated as CASSRSSYEQYF. The chain joins TRBV7-8 to TRBJ2-7; D gene unclear. Trimming took 5 bases from V and 0 from J, leaving 5 bases between them. Germline CDR1 reads SGHVS; CDR2 reads FQNEAQ. The CDR3 extends over 12 amino acids.

The rearrangement links TRBV6-8 to TRBJ1-1, with a weak D call TRBD1 (5 bases). This CDR3 is 15 amino acids long. Germline V gene lookup returns CDR1 MNHGY and CDR2 SAAAGT. Trimming cost V 7 bases and J 1 base, with 16 bases left between them. The CDR3 spells CASKLGGAGNTEAFF. The CDR3, as DNA: TGTGCCAGCAAATTGGGGGGAGCGGGGAACACTGAAGCTTTCTTT.

This sequence joins TRBV12-3 or TRBV12-4 and TRBJ2-3; TRBD2 matches at 10 bases. Unmatched junction bases numbered 13, after V lost 4 bases and J lost 3 bases. This CDR3 comprises 18 residues. The CDR3 DNA is TGTGCCAGCAGTTCACGAACGTTAGCGGGGGGTCGAACAGATACGCAGTATTTT. This translates into CASSSRTLAGGRTDTQYF.

This chain connects TRBV20-1 to TRBJ1-1; no firm D call. The germline V gene encodes CDR1 DFQATT and CDR2 SNEGSKA (reference sequence). This CDR3 contains 12 residues. Deletions cut 8 bases from V and 3 bases from J, with 13 bases between. The DNA of the CDR3 is TGCAGTCTTCCGGGGAAGGACACTGAAGCTTTCTTT. It specifies CSLPGKDTEAFF.

The chain uses TRBV11-2 and TRBJ2-1; D possibly corresponds to TRBD2 (5 bases). The germline V and J ends were trimmed by 4 bases and 7 bases, with 26 bases remaining between them. The V gene's germline CDR1 is SGHAT and CDR2 FQNNGV. CDR3 length: 18 amino acids. In DNA form, the CDR3 reads TGTGCCAGCAGCTGGACCGCAGAATGGGATACGGGAAGGAATGAGCAGTTCTTC. It codes for CASSWTAEWDTGRNEQFF.

This clonotype was observed a handful of times. The chain employs TRBV7-2 and TRBJ2-7; D may be TRBD2 (5 bases). This CDR3 comprises 15 residues. V gave up 3 bases and J gave up 0 bases, with 12 bases separating them. Per germline, CDR1 SGHTA and CDR2 FQGNSA. CDR3 in amino acids: CASSFGGLNSYEQYF. CDR3 coding DNA: TGTGCCAGCAGCTTCGGCGGGCTGAACTCCTACGAGCAGTACTTC.

CDR3 coding DNA: TGTGCCAGCAGCCCCGGACTAGCGGCCTACAATGAGCAGTTCTTC. Its protein product is CASSPGLAAYNEQFF. The chain is built from TRBV7-2 and TRBJ2-1; the match to TRBD2 covers 10 bases. The CDR3 spans 15 residues. Germline V lookup: CDR1 SGHTA, CDR2 FQGNSA. The V and J ends lost 5 bases and 2 bases, in that order; junction bases with no gene match: 3.

CDR3 coding DNA: TGTGCCATCAGCCCGAACAGGGGGGACTATGGCTACACCTTC. Translating gives CAISPNRGDYGYTF. This chain joins TRBV10-3 and TRBJ1-2; 8 bases map to TRBD1. The CDR3 is 14 amino acids. The trim removed 6 bases at V and 3 bases at J, leaving 6 bases unmatched. Per the germline V gene, CDR1 is ENHRY and CDR2 is SYGVKD.

J is TRBJ2-4 and V is TRBV6-1; D call uncertain. The CDR3 length is 14 residues. The germline V gene has CDR1 MNHNS and CDR2 SASEGT. V gave up 2 bases and J gave up 3 bases, with 8 bases separating them. The CDR3 reads CASSEQAYKNIQYF. The CDR3 DNA reads TGTGCCAGCAGTGAACAGGCGTACAAAAACATTCAGTACTTC.

The chain combines TRBV29-1 with TRBJ1-2; D remains ambiguous. Germline V lookup: CDR1 SQVTM, CDR2 ANQGSEA. CDR3 length: 12 amino acids. With 0 bases removed from V and 8 bases from J, the gap between germline ends came to 10 bases. The DNA of the CDR3 is TGCAGCGTTGAAGATCAAGCGGGGGGCTACACCTTC. As protein: CSVEDQAGGYTF.

This chain joins TRBV6-1 and TRBJ1-2; D may be TRBD1 (5 bases). V was clipped by 5 bases and J by 3 bases, with 13 bases between them. Per the germline V gene, CDR1 is MNHNS and CDR2 is SASEGT. There are 14 residues in the CDR3. The CDR3 nucleotides are TGTGCCAGCAGTCTACTTGGGACGGACTATGGCTACACCTTC. Translating gives CASSLLGTDYGYTF.

The chain is built from TRBV27 and TRBJ1-1, with no clear D. Germline CDR1 reads MNHEY; CDR2 reads SMNVEV (reference sequence). The CDR3 has 16 residues. V was trimmed by 8 bases and J by 0 bases, leaving 19 bases between them. CDR3 loop: CASSLDADPMNTEAFF. In DNA form, the CDR3 reads TGTGCCAGCTCCTTGGACGCGGACCCCATGAACACTGAAGCTTTCTTT.

This clonotype was seen a handful of times. This chain uses TRBV6-1 with TRBJ1-4, with D perhaps TRBD1 (6 bases). The CDR3 is made up of 16 amino acids. The germline V gene has CDR1 MNHNS and CDR2 SASEGT. Trimming shortened V by 6 bases and J by 2 bases, and 16 bases separated the two germline ends. CDR3 in amino acids: CASSPPQGRTNEKLFF. CDR3 bases: TGTGCCAGCAGCCCTCCACAGGGACGGACTAATGAAAAACTGTTTTTT.

The chain links TRBV6-6 to TRBJ2-7, with 7 bases lining up with TRBD1. There are 16 residues in the CDR3. Germline lookup yields CDR1 MNHNY and CDR2 SVGAGI (reference sequence). Trimming removed 0 bases from V and 0 bases from J; junction bases left unmatched: 5. CDR3 amino acids: CASSYSGRDSSYEQYF. The CDR3 DNA follows: TGTGCCAGCAGTTACTCCGGCAGGGACAGCTCCTACGAGCAGTACTTC.

This CDR3 is CASSTQGRTEAFF. CDR3 nucleotides: TGTGCCAGCAGCACTCAGGGGAGAACTGAAGCTTTCTTT. The chain joins TRBV3-1 to TRBJ1-1; D is possibly TRBD1 (6 bases). The V gene lost 5 bases and the J gene lost 5 bases, with 12 bases spanning the gap. This CDR3 is built from 13 residues. Germline CDR1 is LGHDT and CDR2 is YNNKEL (reference sequence).

The rearrangement uses TRBV4-1 and TRBJ2-3; 7 bases are a match to TRBD2. The germline CDR1 and CDR2 sequences are MGHRA and YSYEKL. Trimming removed 1 base from V and 0 bases from J; junction bases left unmatched: 7. This CDR3 has 17 amino acids. CDR3 sequence: CASSQGGIGGSTDTQYF. The CDR3 DNA follows: TGCGCCAGCAGCCAAGGAGGAATCGGGGGGAGCACAGATACGCAGTATTTT.

For this clonotype: The junction departs from the called germline gene at one end, perhaps through a read error. The chain links TRBV11-2 to TRBJ1-5; 7 bases match TRBD1. There are 16 residues in the CDR3. Germline loops: CDR1 SGHAT, CDR2 FQNNGV. CDR3 protein: CASSLGRDSNNQHQHF. The CDR3 DNA is TGTGCCAGCAGCTTAGGGCGGGACAGCAACAATCAGCACCAGCATTTT.